This entry is about one TCR beta chain. Its cognate antigen is unknown. TCRdb ran MiXCR on the 5' RACE reads and lists one entry per CDR3 protein. The sample consists of 380,000 or so distinct CDR3 sequences, roughly 15% of them appearing once. Germline assignment: CDR1 SGHTA and CDR2 FQGNSA. This CDR3 has 13 amino acids. Trimming took off 5 bases at V and 3 bases at J, with 10 bases between the two ends. This entry belongs to a study of T-cell memory formation after mild COVID-19. Turning to the study itself: Largely donor-specific sequence clusters came from a couple of donors. Overall study results and limits: Some clones that responded turned up in pre-infection memory, which suggests that cross-reactive memory joined in.

This TCR derives from a man between 18 and 29 years old who had mild COVID-19 (a few samples of this study predate the infection). Cell type and time point are not known. The sequencing sample was made of PBMCs or a T cell subset sorted from them (not recorded which). The chain joins TRBV7-2 to TRBJ1-1; D perhaps matches TRBD1 (6 bases). The CDR3 sequence: CASSTYRDTEAFF. CDR3 bases: TGTGCCAGCAGCACTTACAGGGACACTGAAGCTTTCTTT.